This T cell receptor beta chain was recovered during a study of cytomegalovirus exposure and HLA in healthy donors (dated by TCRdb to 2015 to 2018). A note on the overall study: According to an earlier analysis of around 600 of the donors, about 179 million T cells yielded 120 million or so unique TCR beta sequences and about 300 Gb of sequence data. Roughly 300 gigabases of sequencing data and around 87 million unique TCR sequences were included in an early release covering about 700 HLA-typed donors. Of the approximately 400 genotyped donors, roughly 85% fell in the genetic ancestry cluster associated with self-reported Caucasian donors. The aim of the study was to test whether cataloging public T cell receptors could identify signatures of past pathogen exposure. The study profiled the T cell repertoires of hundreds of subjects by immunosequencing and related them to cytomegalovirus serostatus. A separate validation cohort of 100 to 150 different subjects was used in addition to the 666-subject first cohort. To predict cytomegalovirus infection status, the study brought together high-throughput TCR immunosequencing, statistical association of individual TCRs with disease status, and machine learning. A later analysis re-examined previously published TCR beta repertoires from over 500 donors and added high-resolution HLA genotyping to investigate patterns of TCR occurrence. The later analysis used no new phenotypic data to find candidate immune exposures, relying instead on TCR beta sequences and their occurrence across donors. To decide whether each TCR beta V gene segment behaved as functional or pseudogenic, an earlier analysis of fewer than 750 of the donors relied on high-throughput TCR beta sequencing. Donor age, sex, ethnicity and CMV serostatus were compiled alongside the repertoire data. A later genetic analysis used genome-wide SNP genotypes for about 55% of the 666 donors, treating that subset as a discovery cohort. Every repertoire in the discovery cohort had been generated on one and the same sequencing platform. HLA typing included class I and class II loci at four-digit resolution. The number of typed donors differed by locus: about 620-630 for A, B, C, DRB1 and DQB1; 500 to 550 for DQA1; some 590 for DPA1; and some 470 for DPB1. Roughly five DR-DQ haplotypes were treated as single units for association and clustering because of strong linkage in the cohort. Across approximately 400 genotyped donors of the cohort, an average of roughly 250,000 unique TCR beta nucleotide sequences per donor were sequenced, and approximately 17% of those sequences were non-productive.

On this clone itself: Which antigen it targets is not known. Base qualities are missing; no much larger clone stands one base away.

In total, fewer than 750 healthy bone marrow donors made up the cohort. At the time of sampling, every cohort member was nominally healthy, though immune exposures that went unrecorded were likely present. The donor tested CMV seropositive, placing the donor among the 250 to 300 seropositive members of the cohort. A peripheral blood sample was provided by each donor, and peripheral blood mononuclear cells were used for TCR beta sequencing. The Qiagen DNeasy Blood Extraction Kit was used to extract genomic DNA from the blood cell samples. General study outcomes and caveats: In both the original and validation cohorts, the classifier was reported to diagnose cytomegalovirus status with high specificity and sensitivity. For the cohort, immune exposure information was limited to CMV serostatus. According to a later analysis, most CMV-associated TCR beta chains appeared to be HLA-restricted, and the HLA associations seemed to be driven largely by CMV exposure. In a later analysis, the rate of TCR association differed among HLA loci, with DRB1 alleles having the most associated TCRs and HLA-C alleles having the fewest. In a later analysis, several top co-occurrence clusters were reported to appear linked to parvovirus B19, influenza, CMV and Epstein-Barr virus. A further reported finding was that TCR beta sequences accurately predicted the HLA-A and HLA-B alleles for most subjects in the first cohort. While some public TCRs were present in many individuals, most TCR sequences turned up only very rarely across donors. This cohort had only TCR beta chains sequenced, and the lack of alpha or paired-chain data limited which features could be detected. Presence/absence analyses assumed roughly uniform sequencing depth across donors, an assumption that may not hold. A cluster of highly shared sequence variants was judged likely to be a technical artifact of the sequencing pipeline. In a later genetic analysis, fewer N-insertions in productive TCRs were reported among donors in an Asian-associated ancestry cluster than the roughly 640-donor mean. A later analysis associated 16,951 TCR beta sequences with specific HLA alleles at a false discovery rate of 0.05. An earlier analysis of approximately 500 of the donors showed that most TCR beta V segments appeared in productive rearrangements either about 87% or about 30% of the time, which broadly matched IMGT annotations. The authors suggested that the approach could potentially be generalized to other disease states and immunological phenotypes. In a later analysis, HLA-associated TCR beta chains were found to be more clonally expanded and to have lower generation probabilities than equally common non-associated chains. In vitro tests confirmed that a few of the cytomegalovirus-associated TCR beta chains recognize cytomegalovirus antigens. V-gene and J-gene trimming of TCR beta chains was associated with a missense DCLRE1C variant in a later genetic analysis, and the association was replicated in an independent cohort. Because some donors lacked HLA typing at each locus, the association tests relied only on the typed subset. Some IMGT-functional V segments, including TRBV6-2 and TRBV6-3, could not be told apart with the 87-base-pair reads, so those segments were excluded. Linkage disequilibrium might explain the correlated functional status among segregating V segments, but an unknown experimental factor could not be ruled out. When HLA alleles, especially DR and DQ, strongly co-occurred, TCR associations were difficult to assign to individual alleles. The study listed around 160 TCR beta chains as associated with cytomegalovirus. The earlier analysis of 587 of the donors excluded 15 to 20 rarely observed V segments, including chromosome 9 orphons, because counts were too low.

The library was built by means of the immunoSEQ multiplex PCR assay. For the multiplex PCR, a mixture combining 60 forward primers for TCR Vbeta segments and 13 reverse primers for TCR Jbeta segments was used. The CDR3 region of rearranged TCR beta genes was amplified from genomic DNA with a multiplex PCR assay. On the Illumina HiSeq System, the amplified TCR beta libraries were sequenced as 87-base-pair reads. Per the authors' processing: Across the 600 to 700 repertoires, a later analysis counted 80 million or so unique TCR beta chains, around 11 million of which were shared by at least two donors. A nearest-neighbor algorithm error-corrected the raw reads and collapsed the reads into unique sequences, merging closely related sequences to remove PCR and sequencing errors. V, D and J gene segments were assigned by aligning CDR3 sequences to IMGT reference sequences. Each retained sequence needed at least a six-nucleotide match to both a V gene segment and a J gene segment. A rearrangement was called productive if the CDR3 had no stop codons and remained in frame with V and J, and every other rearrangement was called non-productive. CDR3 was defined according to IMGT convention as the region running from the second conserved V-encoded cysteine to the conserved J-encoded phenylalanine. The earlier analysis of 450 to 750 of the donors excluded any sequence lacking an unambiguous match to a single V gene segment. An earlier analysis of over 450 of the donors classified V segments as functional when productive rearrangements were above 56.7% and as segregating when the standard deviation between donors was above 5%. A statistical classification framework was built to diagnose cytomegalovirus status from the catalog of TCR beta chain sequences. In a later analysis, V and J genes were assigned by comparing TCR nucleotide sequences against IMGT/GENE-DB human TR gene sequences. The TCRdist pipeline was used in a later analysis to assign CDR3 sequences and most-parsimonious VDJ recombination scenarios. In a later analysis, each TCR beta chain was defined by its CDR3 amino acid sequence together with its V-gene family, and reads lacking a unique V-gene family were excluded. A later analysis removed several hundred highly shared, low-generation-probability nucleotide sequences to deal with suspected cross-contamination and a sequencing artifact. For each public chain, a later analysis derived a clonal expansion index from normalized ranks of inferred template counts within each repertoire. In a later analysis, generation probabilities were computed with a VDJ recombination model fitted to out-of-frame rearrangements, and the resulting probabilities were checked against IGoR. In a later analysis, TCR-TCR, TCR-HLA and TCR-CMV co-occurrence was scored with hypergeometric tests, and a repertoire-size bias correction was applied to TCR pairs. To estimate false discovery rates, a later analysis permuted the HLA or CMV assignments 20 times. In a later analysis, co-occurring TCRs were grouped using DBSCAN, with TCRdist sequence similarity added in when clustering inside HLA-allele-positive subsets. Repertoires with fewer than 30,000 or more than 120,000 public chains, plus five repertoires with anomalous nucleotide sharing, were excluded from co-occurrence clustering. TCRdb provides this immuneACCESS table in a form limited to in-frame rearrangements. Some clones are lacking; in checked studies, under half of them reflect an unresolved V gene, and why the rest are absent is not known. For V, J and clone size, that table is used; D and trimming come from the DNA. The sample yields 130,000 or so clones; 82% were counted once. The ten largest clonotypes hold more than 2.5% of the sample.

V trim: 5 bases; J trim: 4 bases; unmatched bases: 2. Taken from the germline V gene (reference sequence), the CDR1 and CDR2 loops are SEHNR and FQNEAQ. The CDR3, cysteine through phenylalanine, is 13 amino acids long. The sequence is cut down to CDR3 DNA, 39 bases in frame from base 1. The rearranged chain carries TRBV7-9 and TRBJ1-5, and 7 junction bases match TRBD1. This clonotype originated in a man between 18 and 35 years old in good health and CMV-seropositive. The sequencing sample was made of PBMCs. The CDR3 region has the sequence CASSRDSNQPQHF. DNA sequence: TGTGCCAGCAGCCGGGACAGTAATCAGCCCCAGCATTTT.